The sequence of this TCR beta chain was determined in a study of cytomegalovirus exposure and HLA in healthy donors. Notes on this clone: The antigen remains unidentified.

60 Vbeta and 13 Jbeta primers were used in PCR. Here immunoSEQ multiplex PCR was the method, and the copy in TCRdb shows in-frame clones only, minus some. The sample carries fewer than 150,000 clones, around 80% recorded once. General study points: For most TCR beta V segments, an earlier analysis put the productive rate at about 90% or about 30% of the time. Among TCR beta chains, those listed as cytomegalovirus-associated numbered more than 150.

The germline V gene has CDR1 SGHRS and CDR2 YFSETQ. The length of the CDR3 is 16 residues. Germline trimming cut 4 bases from V and 2 bases from J; bases unmatched to any gene: 6. Sequencing was performed on PBMCs. The TCR comes from a man aged 50 to 60 in good health and CMV-seronegative. The V and J genes are TRBV5-1 and TRBJ2-3; 11 bases are shared with TRBD2. CDR3 in amino acids: CASSKGLADDTDTQYF. The CDR3 bases are TGCGCCAGCAGCAAGGGACTAGCGGACGACACAGATACGCAGTATTTT.